Many counts were recorded for the clone carrying this T cell receptor (beta chain). Its matching antigen is unknown. This record belongs to a study of T cells in Graves' hyperthyroidism and ophthalmopathy. Notes on the study in general: Blood also contained most expanded thyroid clonotypes above 0.001. Patients with ophthalmopathy were separated from those with stable hyperthyroidism by a 13 V-J model.

Per the germline V gene, CDR1 is MDHEN and CDR2 is SYDVKM. Trimming removed 6 bases from V and 1 base from J; junction bases left unmatched: 5. The CDR3 length is 15 residues. Researchers took RNA transcripts and amplified the TCR beta CDR3 regions from them. HTBI primers were the set used in a first-round RT-PCR of the TCR CDR3. TCRdb reprocessed the multiplex PCR reads via MiXCR and lists one record per CDR3 protein. This repertoire shows under 350,000 distinct CDR3 sequences, approximately 22% found once; its top ten account for 50%. For the diagnoses, clinical symptoms, serum thyroxine and TRAb, thyroid ultrasound and orbital computed tomography were used.

Sequenced material: blood. V and J are TRBV28 and TRBJ1-1, with 10 nucleotides matching TRBD1. This TCR came from a woman in her forties or fifties with Graves' hyperthyroidism. The CDR3 spells CASRPTGGPNTEAFF. CDR3 sequence (DNA): TGTGCCAGCAGGCCGACAGGGGGCCCGAACACTGAAGCTTTCTTT.